The next 10 T cell receptor beta chains were all read from a single sample in a study of shared clonotypes between healthy human individuals. The method was immunoSEQ multiplex PCR; TCRdb's version includes in-frame clones alone and lacks a portion of them. The sample contains about 960,000 clones, about three quarters of which appear only once. Material: memory CD4+ T cells sorted from blood. Subset defined: CD45RA-negative fraction. Source of these receptors: a young man in good health.

The chain links TRBV10-3 to TRBJ1-6; TRBD1 agrees at 11 bases. This CDR3 region has 16 residues. Unmatched junction bases numbered 2, after V lost 2 bases and J lost 5 bases. Germline CDR1 and CDR2: ENHRY and SYGVKD. Here the CDR3 DNA reads TGTGCCATCAGTGAGCGGGGACAGGGGGATAATTCACCCCTCCACTTT. This gives the protein CAISERGQGDNSPLHF.

This clone showed up just once. The V and J genes are TRBV28 and TRBJ1-4; TRBD1 matches at 7 bases. CDR1 and CDR2 (germline): MDHEN, SYDVKM. This CDR3 region has 15 residues. The junction had 11 bases not matched to a gene; V was cut back by 7 bases and J by 6 bases. CDR3 nucleotide sequence: TGTGCCAGCACTCTATCAAGGGGGCTAGATGAAAAACTGTTTTTT. It is translated as CASTLSRGLDEKLFF.

V and J are TRBV19 and TRBJ2-7; the match to TRBD1 covers 7 bases. V lost 6 bases, J lost 7 bases, and 12 bases stayed unmatched. The length of the CDR3 is 14 residues. Germline lookup yields CDR1 LNHDA and CDR2 SQIVND (reference sequence). CDR3 in amino acids: CASRRNLQGKEQYF. CDR3 in DNA: TGTGCCAGTAGACGAAACTTACAGGGGAAGGAGCAGTACTTC.

The rearrangement uses TRBV28 and TRBJ2-2; weak D call: TRBD2 (6 bases). CDR1 MDHEN and CDR2 SYDVKM come from the germline V gene. The ends were cut back, 4 bases at V and 0 bases at J, with 9 bases in the middle. The CDR3 length is 15 residues. CDR3 residues: CASSSPGANTGELFF. CDR3 nucleotide sequence: TGTGCCAGCAGTTCCCCGGGGGCGAACACCGGGGAGCTGTTTTTT.

V is TRBV7-2 and J is TRBJ2-5; the match to TRBD2 covers 16 bases. Germline V gives CDR1 SGHTA, CDR2 FQGNSA. This CDR3 contains 18 residues. J was trimmed by 7 bases and V by 3 bases; bases with no gene match: 11. The DNA of the CDR3 is TGTGCCAGCAGCTTTTGGGGACTAGCGGGAGGGTCCGGAGGGACCCAGTACTTC. Translation gives CASSFWGLAGGSGGTQYF.

The rearrangement links TRBV7-2 to TRBJ2-1; no firm D call. The CDR3 loop spans 13 amino acids. CDR1 is SGHTA, CDR2 FQGNSA, per germline. V was cut by 5 bases and J by 6 bases, with 11 bases left in between. CDR3 bases: TGTGCCAGCAGCAAGCGAGTTCCCAATGAGCAGTTCTTC. This codes for CASSKRVPNEQFF.

V is TRBV6-5 and J is TRBJ2-5; D is undetermined. Trimming took 7 bases from V and 5 from J, leaving 14 bases between them. Germline V gene sequence: CDR1 MNHEY, CDR2 SVGAGI. The length of the CDR3 is 13 residues. The CDR3 DNA follows: TGTGCCAGCAAGCAAACGGCTTCGGAGACCCAGTACTTC. Translation: CASKQTASETQYF.

The chain carries TRBV30 and TRBJ2-7; D remains unclear. From germline, CDR1 is GTSNPN and CDR2 SVGIG (reference sequence). There are 13 residues in the CDR3. Trimming pared 0 bases from V and 7 bases from J, leaving 13 bases between. The CDR3 region is CAWSVLALDEQYF. The CDR3 DNA follows: TGTGCCTGGAGTGTACTTGCTCTGGATGAGCAGTACTTC. The full variable domain, rest sourced from reference TRBV30 and TRBJ2-7, is SQTIHQWPATLVQPVGSPLSLECTVEGTSNPNLYWYRQAAGRGLQLLFYSVGIGQISSEVPQNLSASRPQDRQFILSSKKLLLSDSGFYLCAWSVLALDEQYFGPGTRLTVT.

The CDR3 sequence: CASSLGFGQGLYEQYF. CDR3 bases: TGTGCCAGCAGCTTAGGATTTGGACAGGGGTTGTACGAGCAGTACTTC. This sequence joins TRBV7-2 and TRBJ2-7; the match to TRBD1 covers 9 bases. Germline V CDR1 and CDR2: SGHTA, FQGNSA. V lost 1 base, J lost 4 bases, and 8 bases stayed unmatched. This CDR3 is built from 16 residues.

On this clone itself: Given a far larger clone just one base away, this is likely a sequencing read error. The V gene is TRBV7-2, the J gene TRBJ2-5; D not certain. The CDR3 consists of 14 residues. Trimming took 5 bases from V and 1 from J, leaving 11 bases between them. Germline lookup yields CDR1 SGHTA and CDR2 FQGNSA. For the CDR3, the DNA is TGTGCCAGCAGCCCGGCCGCGGCCCAAGAGACCCAGTACTTC. It specifies CASSPAAAQETQYF.